A single TCR beta chain is shown here with its context. Germline lookup yields CDR1 SGHDT and CDR2 YYEEEE. Trimming pared 6 bases from V and 1 base from J, leaving 23 bases between. CDR3 length: 17 amino acids. This sample is drawn from a study of PD-1 blockade in classical Hodgkin lymphoma. Sequencing was performed with immunoSEQ multiplex PCR; in TCRdb, only in-frame clones are kept and a portion is missing. The sample holds some 24,000 clones, 80% to 90% seen once. As to time point: cycle 4 day 1 (C4D1), after more than 5 weeks of nivolumab. Brentuximab vedotin exposure varied among the patients, all of whom had relapsed after autologous stem cell transplantation. Best outcomes ranged across complete response, partial response and progressive disease.

The input for sequencing was peripheral blood mononuclear cells (PBMCs), taken before the fourth cycle of nivolumab. This chain joins TRBV5-6 and TRBJ2-7, with a possible D match to TRBD1 (6 bases). This sequence originates from a human donor with classical Hodgkin lymphoma. CDR3 bases: TGTGCCAGCATCTCAAGGAAATACAGGGCCCCGTCCTACGAGCAGTACTTC. This translates into CASISRKYRAPSYEQYF.